This T cell receptor (beta chain) was retrieved from a study of siplizumab effects on memory and regulatory T cells. Findings and caveats of the study: Roughly 80-96% of proliferating clones (CD4+ or CD8+) could not be assigned a naive or memory phenotype. A significant reduction in alloreactive sequences traceable to unstimulated CD4+ memory cells was produced by siplizumab.

For this clone: Its target is not known.

The V and J ends lost 4 bases and 0 bases respectively, with 10 bases between them. This CDR3 contains 16 residues. CDR1 and CDR2 from the germline V gene are LGHNA and YSLEER. Using immunoSEQ multiplex PCR, the repertoire was profiled, and TCRdb retains in-frame clones only, with some absent. The sample lists around 83,000 clones; around 90% were seen once. The receptor was derived from a human donor in good health. The rearrangement joins TRBV4-3 to TRBJ2-6, with a possible D match to TRBD2 (6 bases). Specimen: CD4+ T cells sorted from blood. The CDR3 is CASSPSGDSGANVLTF. For the CDR3, the DNA is TGCGCCAGCAGCCCTTCGGGGGACTCTGGGGCCAACGTCCTGACTTTC.